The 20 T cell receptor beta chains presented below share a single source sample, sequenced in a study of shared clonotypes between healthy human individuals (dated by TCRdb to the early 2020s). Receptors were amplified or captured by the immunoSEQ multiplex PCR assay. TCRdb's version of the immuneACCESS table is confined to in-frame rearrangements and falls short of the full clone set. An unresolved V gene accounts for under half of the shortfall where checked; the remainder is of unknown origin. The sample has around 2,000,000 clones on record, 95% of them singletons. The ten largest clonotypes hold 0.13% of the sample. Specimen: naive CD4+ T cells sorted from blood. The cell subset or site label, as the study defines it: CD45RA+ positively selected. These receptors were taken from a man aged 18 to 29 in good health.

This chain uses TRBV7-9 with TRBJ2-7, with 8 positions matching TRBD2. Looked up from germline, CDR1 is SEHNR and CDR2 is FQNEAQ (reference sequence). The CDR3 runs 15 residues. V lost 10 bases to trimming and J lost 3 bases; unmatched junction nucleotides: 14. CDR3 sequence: CATQPGGERVYEQYF. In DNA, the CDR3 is TGTGCCACCCAACCCGGGGGGGAGCGGGTCTACGAGCAGTACTTC.

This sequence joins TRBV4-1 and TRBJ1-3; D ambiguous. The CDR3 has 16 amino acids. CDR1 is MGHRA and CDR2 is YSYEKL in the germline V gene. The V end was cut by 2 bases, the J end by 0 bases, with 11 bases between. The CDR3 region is CASSQIRPSSGNTIYF. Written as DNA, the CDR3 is TGCGCCAGCAGCCAAATTCGGCCGAGCTCTGGAAACACCATATATTTT.

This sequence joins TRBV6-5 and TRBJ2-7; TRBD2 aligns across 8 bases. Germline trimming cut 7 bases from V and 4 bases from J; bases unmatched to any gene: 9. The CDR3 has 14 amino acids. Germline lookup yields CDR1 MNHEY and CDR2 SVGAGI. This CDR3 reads CASTNPGGSYEQYF. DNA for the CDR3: TGTGCCAGCACCAACCCGGGAGGGTCATACGAGCAGTACTTC.

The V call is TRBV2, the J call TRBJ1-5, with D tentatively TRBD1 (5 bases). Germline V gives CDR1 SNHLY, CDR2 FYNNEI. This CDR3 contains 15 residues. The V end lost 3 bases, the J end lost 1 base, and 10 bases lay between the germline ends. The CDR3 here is CASSDVRESNQPQHF. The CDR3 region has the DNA TGTGCCAGCAGTGATGTCAGGGAAAGCAATCAGCCCCAGCATTTT.

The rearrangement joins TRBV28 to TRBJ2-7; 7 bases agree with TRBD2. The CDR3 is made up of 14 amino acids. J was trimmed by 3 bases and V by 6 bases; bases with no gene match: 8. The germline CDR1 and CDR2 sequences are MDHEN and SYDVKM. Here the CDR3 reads CASRRTGRVYEQYF. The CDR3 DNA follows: TGTGCCAGCAGGCGGACGGGGAGGGTCTACGAGCAGTACTTC.

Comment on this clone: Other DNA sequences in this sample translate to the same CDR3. CDR3: CASSLAGGTYEQYF. In DNA, the CDR3 is TGCGCCAGCAGCTTGGCCGGGGGTACCTACGAGCAGTACTTC. The chain carries TRBV5-1 and TRBJ2-7; D may be TRBD2 (6 bases). The length of the CDR3 is 14 residues. Germline CDR1 and CDR2: SGHRS and YFSETQ. The ends were cut back, 0 bases at V and 2 bases at J, with 9 bases in the middle.

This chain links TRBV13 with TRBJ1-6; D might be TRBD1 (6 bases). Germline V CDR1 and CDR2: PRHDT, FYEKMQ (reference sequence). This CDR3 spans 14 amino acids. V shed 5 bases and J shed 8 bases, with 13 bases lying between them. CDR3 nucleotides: TGTGCCAGCAGCCTTGGGACACGGGATTCACCCCTCCACTTT. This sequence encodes CASSLGTRDSPLHF.

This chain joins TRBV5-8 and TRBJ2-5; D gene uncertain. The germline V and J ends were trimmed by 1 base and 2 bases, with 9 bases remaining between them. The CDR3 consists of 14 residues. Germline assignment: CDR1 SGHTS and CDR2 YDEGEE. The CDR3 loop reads CASSLFRVQETQYF. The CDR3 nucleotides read TGTGCCAGCAGCTTGTTCCGGGTACAAGAGACCCAGTACTTC.

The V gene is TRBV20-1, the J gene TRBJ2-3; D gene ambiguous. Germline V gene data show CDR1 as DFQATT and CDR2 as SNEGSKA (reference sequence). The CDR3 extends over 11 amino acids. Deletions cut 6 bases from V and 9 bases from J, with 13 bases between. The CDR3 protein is CSARLGITQYF. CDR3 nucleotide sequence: TGCAGTGCCAGGCTGGGAATCACGCAGTATTTT.

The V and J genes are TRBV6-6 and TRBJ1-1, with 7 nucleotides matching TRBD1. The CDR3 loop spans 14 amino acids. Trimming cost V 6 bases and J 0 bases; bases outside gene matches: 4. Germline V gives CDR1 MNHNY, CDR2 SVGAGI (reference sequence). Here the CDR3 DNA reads TGTGCCAGCAGGGGACAGCTGATGAACACTGAAGCTTTCTTT. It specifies CASRGQLMNTEAFF.

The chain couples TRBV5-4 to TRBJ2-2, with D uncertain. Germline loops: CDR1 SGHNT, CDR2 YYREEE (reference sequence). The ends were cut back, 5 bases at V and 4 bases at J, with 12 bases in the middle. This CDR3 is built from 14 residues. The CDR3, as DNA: TGTGCCAGCAGGGCTTCGTGGGGCACCGGGGAGCTGTTTTTT. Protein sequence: CASRASWGTGELFF.

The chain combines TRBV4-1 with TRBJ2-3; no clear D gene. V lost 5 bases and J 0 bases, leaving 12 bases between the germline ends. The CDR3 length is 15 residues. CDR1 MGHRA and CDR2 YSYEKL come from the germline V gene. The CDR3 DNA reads TGCGCCAGCAGCGTACAGAATCCTAGCACAGATACGCAGTATTTT. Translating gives CASSVQNPSTDTQYF.

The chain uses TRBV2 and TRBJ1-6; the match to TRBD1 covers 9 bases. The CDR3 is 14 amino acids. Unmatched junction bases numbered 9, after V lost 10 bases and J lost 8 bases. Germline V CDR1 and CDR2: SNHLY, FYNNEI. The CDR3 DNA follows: TGTGCCACCCGGAGGGGACAGGGTGATTCACCCCTCCACTTT. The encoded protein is CATRRGQGDSPLHF.

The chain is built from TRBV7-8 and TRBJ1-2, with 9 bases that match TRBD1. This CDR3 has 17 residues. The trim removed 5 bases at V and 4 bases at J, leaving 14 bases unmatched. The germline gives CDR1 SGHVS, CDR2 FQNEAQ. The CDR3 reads CASSQRPPQGARYGYTF. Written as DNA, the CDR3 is TGTGCCAGCAGCCAAAGACCCCCACAGGGGGCCCGCTATGGCTACACCTTC. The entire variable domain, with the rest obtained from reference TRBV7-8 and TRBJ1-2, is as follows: GAGVSQSPRYKVAKRGQDVALRCDPISGHVSLFWYQQALGQGPEFLTYFQNEAQLDKSGLPSDRFFAERPEGSVSTLKIQRTQQEDSAVYLCASSQRPPQGARYGYTFGSGTRLTVV.

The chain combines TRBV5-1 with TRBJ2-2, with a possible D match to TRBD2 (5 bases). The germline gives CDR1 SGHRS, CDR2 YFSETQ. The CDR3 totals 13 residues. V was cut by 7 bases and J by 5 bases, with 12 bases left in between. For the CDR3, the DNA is TGCGCCAGCGGCACCGAGGGAACCGGGGAGCTGTTTTTT. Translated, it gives CASGTEGTGELFF.

The CDR3 sequence is CAISVVGSGRPYEQYF. DNA for the CDR3: TGTGCCATCAGTGTAGTTGGTAGCGGGAGGCCCTACGAGCAGTACTTC. The chain couples TRBV10-3 to TRBJ2-7; TRBD2 matches 10 bases. The CDR3 spans 16 residues. Germline V gene lookup returns CDR1 ENHRY and CDR2 SYGVKD. J gave up 2 bases and V 4 bases, and 8 bases lay outside the gene matches.

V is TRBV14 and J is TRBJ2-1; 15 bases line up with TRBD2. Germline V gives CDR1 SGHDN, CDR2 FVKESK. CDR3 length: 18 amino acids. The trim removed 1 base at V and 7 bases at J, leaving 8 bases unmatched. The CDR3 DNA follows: TGTGCCAGCAGCCAAGGTTGGCGGACTAGCGGGAGGGGTAATGAGCAGTTCTTC. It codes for CASSQGWRTSGRGNEQFF.

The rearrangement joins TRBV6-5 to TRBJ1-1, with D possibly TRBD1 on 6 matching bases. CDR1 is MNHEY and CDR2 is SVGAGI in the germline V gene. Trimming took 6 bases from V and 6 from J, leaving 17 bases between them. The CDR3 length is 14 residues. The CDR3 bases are TGTGCCAGCAGGGGACAAGCTGATAGCCCTGAAGCTTTCTTT. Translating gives CASRGQADSPEAFF.

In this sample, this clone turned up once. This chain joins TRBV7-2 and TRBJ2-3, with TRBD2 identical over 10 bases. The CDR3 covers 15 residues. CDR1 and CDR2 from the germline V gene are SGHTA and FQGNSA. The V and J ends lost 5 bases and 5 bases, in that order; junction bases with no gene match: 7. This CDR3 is CASSTRTSGGDTQYF. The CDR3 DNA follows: TGTGCCAGCAGCACACGGACTAGCGGAGGAGATACGCAGTATTTT.

The chain's CDR3 is CASSRQGVDSGNTIYF. The DNA of the CDR3 is TGTGCCAGCTCACGACAGGGGGTAGACTCTGGAAACACCATATATTTT. This rearrangement joins TRBV18 to TRBJ1-3; 9 bases match TRBD1. CDR1 and CDR2 from the germline V gene are KGHSH and LQKENI. V was clipped by 4 bases and J by 0 bases; unmatched bases: 4. CDR3 length equals 16 residues.